This T cell receptor (beta chain) was captured by sequencing in a study of blood T cell repertoires in COVID-19. Study in general: The study drew acute and convalescent COVID-19 samples from the United States, Italy and Spain.

Germline V gene sequence: CDR1 MDHEN, CDR2 SYDVKM. V was trimmed by 4 bases and J by 8 bases, leaving 16 bases between them. The length of the CDR3 is 14 residues. In the source study's methods: Quantification of nucleated cells was approximated via reference gene primer amplification. TCRdb keeps only in-frame clones here, not all; method: immunoSEQ multiplex PCR. V and J calls and clone size are copied from that table; D and trimming were computed from the DNA. The sample contains about 190,000 clones, roughly four fifths of which appear only once. The sequenced material came from peripheral blood. The chain uses TRBV28 and TRBJ2-3; D call uncertain. The TCR sequence derives from a woman between 35 and 50 years old with acute or convalescent COVID-19. This CDR3 is CASSSRDSWSTQYF. CDR3 sequence (DNA): TGTGCCAGCAGTTCGAGAGACTCTTGGAGTACGCAGTATTTT.